What follows is one T cell receptor beta chain and its context. These data are taken from a study of blood T cell repertoires in COVID-19. Data came from immunoSEQ multiplex PCR; TCRdb stores just in-frame clones and leaves some out. The data show about 240,000 clones, about nine tenths seen once. The CDR3 has 16 amino acids. Trimming cost V 1 base and J 4 bases; bases outside gene matches: 6. Germline CDR1 and CDR2: SGHVS and FQNEAQ. The chain couples TRBV7-8 to TRBJ1-4; 7 bases agree with TRBD1. Sequenced: peripheral blood. This clonotype was obtained from a man aged 55 to 69 with acute or convalescent COVID-19. CDR3 protein: CASSLEGGQFNEKLFF. The CDR3 DNA follows: TGTGCCAGCAGCTTAGAAGGGGGCCAATTTAATGAAAAACTGTTTTTT.